This T cell receptor beta chain emerged from a study of beta chain features in type 1 diabetes. Study in general: All samples combined gave 107,917,701 sorted cells for examination. General observations from the study: Type 1 diabetes patients showed a moderate but significant shortening of TCRB CDR3s in all four CD4+ subsets. It was possible that PCR favored shorter templates, equally so in patients and controls. Naive, central memory and regulatory TCRB repertoires appeared more similar among patients than healthy donors.

Isolation of CD4+ naive, central memory, regulatory and stem cell-like memory cells was achieved by sorting via CD45RO/CCR7/CD25/CD127/CD95/CD27. This CDR3 comprises 15 residues. Germline-derived CDR1 and CDR2 are MNHGY and SAAAGT. Trimming cost V 2 bases and J 7 bases, with 18 bases left between them. Of note for this clone: Its antigen is not known.

As every portion of the isolated RNA was reverse transcribed, the sequencing read expressed TCRB transcripts. Method: immunoSEQ multiplex PCR; TCRdb's copy keeps in-frame clones and lacks some. In the table there are 250,000 to 300,000 clones, about 13% of which are singletons. The sequencing input was naive CD4+ T cells from blood. The chain couples TRBV6-8 to TRBJ2-7, with a possible D match to TRBD2 (6 bases). The TCR sequence derives from a man aged 25 to 40 with type 1 diabetes. CDR3 protein: CASSYGTGELREQYF. The CDR3 DNA sequence: TGTGCCAGCAGTTACGGGACGGGAGAGCTTCGGGAGCAGTACTTC.